This TCR beta chain was found in a study of T cell responses to AZD1222 COVID-19 vaccine. Study outcomes and limitations: Clonal diversity may have been underestimated in mostly white British donors. None of the repertoires were sampled until the peak T cell response had passed.

A note on this clone: The antigen remains undetermined.

The protocol was immunoSEQ multiplex PCR, while the TCRdb copy is restricted to in-frame clones and leaves out a portion. Of 150,000 to 200,000 clones listed, about 88% were seen once; the top ten hold 1.5% to 2%. V dropped 4 bases and J dropped 5 bases, with 10 bases sitting between them. The CDR3 is 14 amino acids. CDR1 is KGHDR, CDR2 SFDVKD, per germline. Sample: peripheral blood, taken on day 0 of AZD1222 vaccination. The chain uses TRBV24-1 and TRBJ2-2; D is unresolved. The clonotype originates from an adult in good health. CDR3 DNA sequence: TGTGCCACCAGTGAACTGGACGGGACCGGGGAGCTGTTTTTT. Amino acids: CATSELDGTGELFF.